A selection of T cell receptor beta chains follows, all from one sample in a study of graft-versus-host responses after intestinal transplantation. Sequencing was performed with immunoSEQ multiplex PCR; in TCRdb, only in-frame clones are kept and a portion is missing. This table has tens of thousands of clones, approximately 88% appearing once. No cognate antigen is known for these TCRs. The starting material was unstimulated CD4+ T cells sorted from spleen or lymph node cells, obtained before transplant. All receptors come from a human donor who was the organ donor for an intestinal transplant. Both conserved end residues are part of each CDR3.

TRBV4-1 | CASSQLVAVSSTDTQYF
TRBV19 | CASTPEVYGETQYF
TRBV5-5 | CASSVSGSPGNTIYF
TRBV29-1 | CSVVLGNYGYTF
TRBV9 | CASSVGPKAGMNTEAFF
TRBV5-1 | CASSLEGTGYYEQYF
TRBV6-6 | CASRRQRGGRETQYF
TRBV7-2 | CASSFLQGGWETQYF
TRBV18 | CASSPGTEIYRELFF
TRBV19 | CASDRGDYGYTF
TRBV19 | CASSMDRGNTEAFF
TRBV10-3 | CAISGTSGSEQYF
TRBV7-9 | CASSHGLVSYNEQFF
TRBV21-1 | CASRDRDDINQPQHF
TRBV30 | CAWSGGQENQPQHF
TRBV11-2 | CASSLDRPGDEQFF
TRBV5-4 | CASSRGGENYGYTF
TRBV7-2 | CASSLAAPGHEQFF
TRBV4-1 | CASSQTSGGYEQYF
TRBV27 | CASRGHSNQPQHF
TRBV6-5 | CAILRGSPSSYEQYF
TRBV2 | CATRATGGSYEQYF
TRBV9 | CASSVDRAGETQYF
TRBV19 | CASSDVGETYGYTF
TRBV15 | CATSREKGQGAMNTEAFF
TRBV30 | CAWRGTSGRGYNEQFF
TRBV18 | CASCTLAAGDKDTQYF
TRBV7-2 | CASSFTGVEQYF
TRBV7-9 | CASSPERTGRAPLHF
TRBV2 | CASSDLAGGRGEQFF
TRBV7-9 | CASSLGSGGMGYEQYF
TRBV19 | CASSILAGPTDTQYF
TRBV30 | CAWTQGADEQYF
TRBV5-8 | CASTLGISPSGNTIYF
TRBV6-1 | CASRPRVPNQPQHF
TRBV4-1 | CASSQGLAGGTDTQYF
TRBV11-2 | CASSLKRGRHTDTQYF
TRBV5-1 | CASSLTKPYGYTF
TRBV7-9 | CASSFKGSYGYTF
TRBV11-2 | CASSSNWDRVEGETQYF
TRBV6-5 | CASSYRSGAGHYGYTF
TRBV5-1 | CASVLGVGTDTQYF
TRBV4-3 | CASSQVHNTGELFF
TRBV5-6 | CASSLAGQGAWEQYF
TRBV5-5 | CASSLGQGKGNQPQHF
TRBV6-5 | CASSYLGGDYNEQFF
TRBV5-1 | CASRQIGGSYEQYF
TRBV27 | CASSLTGFMSYTF
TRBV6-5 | CASSYWERLGYTF
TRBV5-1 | CASSLGDTIYF
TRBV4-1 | CASSQRQGVGESGNTIYF
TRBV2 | CASSGGTGGWKLFF
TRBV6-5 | CASAQTGGLGYTF
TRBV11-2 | CASSSGGMNTEAFF
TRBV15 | CATSRDRQYEQYF
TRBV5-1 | CASSAGLAGGWEQFF
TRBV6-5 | CASSYTTGIKDEKLFF
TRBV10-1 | CASSESTGGMTDTQYF
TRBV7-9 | CASSRTVNEKLFF